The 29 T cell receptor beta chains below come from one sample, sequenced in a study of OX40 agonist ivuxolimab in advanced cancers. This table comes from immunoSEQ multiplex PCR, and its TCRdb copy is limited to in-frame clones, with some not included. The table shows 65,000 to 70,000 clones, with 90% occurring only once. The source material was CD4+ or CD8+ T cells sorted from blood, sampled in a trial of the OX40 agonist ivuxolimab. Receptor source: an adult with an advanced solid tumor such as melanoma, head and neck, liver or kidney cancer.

The CDR3 DNA follows: TGCGCCAGCAGCTTATCAGGTTCTGGAAACACCATATATTTT. It is translated as CASSLSGSGNTIYF. The J gene is TRBJ1-3, the V gene TRBV5-1; no clear D gene. CDR1 and CDR2 (germline): SGHRS, YFSETQ. Deletions cut 2 bases from V and 1 base from J, with 7 bases between. This CDR3 comprises 14 residues. The full variable domain, completed using reference TRBV5-1 and TRBJ1-3, is KAGVTQTPRYLIKTRGQQVTLSCSPISGHRSVSWYQQTPGQGLQFLFEYFSETQRNKGNFPGRFSGRQFSNSRSEMNVSTLELGDSALYLCASSLSGSGNTIYFGEGSWLTVV.

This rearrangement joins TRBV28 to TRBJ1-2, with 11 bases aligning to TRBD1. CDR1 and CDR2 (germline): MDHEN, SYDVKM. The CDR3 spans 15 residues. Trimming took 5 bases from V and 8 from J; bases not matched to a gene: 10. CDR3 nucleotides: TGTGCCAGCAGTACTGTCGGACAGGGGGCGGGAGGCTACACCTTC. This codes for CASSTVGQGAGGYTF.

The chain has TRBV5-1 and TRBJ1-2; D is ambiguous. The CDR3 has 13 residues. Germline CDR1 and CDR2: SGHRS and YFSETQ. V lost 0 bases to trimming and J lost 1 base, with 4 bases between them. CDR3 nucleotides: TGCGCCAGCAGCTTGGAAAGTAACTATGGCTACACCTTC. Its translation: CASSLESNYGYTF.

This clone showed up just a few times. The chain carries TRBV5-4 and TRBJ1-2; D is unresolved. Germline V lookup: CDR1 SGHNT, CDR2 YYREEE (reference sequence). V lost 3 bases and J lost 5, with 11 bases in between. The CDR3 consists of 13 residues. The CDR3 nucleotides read TGTGCCAGCAGCTCAAGGTCAGAATATGGCTACACCTTC. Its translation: CASSSRSEYGYTF.

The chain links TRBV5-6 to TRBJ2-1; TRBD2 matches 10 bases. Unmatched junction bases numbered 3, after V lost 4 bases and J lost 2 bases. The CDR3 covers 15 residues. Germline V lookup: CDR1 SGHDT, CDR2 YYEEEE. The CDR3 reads CASSKSGRAYNEQFF. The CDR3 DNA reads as TGTGCCAGCAGCAAGAGCGGGAGGGCCTACAATGAGCAGTTCTTC.

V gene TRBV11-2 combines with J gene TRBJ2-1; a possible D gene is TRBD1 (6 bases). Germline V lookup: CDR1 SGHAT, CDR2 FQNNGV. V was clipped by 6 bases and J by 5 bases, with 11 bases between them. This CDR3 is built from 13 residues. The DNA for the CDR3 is TGTGCCAGCAGATCGGGACAAAACAATGAGCAGTTCTTC. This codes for CASRSGQNNEQFF. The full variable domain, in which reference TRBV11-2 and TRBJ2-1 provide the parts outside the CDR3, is EAGVAQSPRYKIIEKRQSVAFWCNPISGHATLYWYQQILGQGPKLLIQFQNNGVVDDSQLPKDRFSAERLKGVDSTLKIQPAKLEDSAVYLCASRSGQNNEQFFGPGTRLTVL.

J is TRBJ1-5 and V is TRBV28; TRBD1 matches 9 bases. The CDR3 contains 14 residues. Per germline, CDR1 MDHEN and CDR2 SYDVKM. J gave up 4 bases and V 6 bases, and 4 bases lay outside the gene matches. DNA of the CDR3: TGTGCCAGCAGGTCCGGGACAGGGAATCAGCCCCAGCATTTT. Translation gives CASRSGTGNQPQHF.

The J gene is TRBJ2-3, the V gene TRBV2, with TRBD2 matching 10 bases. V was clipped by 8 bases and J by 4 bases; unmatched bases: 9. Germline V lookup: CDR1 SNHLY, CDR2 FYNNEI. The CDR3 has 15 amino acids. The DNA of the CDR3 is TGTGCCAGCTGCGAACTAGCGGGAAAATCAGATACGCAGTATTTT. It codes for CASCELAGKSDTQYF.

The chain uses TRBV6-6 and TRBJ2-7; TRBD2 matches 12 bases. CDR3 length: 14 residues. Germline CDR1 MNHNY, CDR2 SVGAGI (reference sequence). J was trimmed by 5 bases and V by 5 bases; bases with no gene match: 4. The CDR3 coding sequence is TGTGCCAGCAGTAGGACTAGCGGGGAGGACGAGCAGTACTTC. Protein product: CASSRTSGEDEQYF.

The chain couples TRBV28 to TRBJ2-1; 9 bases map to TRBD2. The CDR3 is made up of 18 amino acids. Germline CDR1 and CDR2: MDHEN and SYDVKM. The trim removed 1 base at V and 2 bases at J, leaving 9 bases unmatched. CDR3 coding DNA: TGTGCCAGCAGTTTATCGCGGGGGGGGGCACGGACCTACAATGAGCAGTTCTTC. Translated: CASSLSRGGARTYNEQFF.

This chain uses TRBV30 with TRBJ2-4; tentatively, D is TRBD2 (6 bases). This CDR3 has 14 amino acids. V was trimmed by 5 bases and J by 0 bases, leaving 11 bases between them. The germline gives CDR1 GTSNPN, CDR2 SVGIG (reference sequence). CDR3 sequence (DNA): TGTGCCTGGGGCGGGGCCCTAGCCAAAAACATTCAGTACTTC. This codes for CAWGGALAKNIQYF. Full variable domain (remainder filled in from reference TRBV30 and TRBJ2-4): SQTIHQWPATLVQPVGSPLSLECTVEGTSNPNLYWYRQAAGRGLQLLFYSVGIGQISSEVPQNLSASRPQDRQFILSSKKLLLSDSGFYLCAWGGALAKNIQYFGAGTRLSVL.

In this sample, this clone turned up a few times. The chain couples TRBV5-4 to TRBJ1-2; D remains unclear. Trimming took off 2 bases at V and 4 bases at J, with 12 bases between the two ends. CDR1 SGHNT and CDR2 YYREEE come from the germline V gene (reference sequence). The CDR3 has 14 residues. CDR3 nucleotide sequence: TGTGCCAGCAGCTTTGAACAGAGAACCTATGGCTACACCTTC. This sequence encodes CASSFEQRTYGYTF.

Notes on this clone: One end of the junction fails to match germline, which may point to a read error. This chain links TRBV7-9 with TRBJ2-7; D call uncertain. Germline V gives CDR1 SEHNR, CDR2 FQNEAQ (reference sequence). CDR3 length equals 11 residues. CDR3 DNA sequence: TGTGCCAGCAGCCGAGACCTCGTGAAGCTCTTC. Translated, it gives CASSRDLVKLF.

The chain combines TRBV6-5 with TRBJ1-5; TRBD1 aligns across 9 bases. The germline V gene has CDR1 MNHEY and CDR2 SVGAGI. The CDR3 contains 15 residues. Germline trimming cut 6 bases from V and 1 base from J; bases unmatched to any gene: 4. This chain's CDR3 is CASRPTGGSNQPQHF. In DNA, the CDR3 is TGTGCCAGCAGACCAACAGGGGGCAGCAATCAGCCCCAGCATTTT.

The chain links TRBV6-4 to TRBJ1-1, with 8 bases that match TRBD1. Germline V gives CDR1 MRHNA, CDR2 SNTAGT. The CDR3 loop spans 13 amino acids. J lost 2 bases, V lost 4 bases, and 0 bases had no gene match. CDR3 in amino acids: CASSAGGNTEAFF. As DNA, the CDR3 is TGTGCCAGCAGTGCAGGGGGCAACACTGAAGCTTTCTTT.

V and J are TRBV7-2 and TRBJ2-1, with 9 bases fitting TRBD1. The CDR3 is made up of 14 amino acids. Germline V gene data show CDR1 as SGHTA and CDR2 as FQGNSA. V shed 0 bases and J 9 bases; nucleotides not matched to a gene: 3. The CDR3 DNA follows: TGTGCCAGCAGCTTAGCGGGACAGGGTAGTGAGCAGTTCTTC. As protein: CASSLAGQGSEQFF.

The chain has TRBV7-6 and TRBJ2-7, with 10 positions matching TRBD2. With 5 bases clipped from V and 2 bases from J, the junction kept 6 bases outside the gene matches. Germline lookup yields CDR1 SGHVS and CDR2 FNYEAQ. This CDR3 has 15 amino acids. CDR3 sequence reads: CASSQGTSEAYEQYF. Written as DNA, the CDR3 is TGTGCCAGCAGCCAAGGGACTAGCGAGGCCTACGAGCAGTACTTC. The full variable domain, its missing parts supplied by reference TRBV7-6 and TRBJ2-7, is GAGVSQSPRYKVTKRGQDVALRCDPISGHVSLYWYRQALGQGPEFLTYFNYEAQQDKSGLPNDRFSAERPEGSISTLTIQRTEQRDSAMYRCASSQGTSEAYEQYFGPGTRLTVT.

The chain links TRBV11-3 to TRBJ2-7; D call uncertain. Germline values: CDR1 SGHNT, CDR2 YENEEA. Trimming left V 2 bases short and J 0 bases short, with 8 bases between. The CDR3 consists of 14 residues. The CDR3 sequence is CASSLIGGSYEQYF. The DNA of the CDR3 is TGTGCCAGCAGCTTAATAGGCGGCTCCTACGAGCAGTACTTC.

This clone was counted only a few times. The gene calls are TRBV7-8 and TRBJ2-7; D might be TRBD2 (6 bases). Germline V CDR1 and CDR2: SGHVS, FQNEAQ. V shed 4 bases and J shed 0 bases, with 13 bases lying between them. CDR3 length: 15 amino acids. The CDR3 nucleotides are TGTGCCAGCAGCTCCCAAGCGGGTCCCTCCTACGAGCAGTACTTC. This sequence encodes CASSSQAGPSYEQYF.

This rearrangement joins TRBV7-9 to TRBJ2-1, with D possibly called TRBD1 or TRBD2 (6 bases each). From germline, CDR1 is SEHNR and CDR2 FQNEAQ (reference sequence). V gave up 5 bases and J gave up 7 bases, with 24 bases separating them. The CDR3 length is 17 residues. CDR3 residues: CASSPSRGGVGGNEQFF. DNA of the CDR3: TGTGCCAGCAGCCCCAGCAGGGGCGGGGTTGGGGGAAATGAGCAGTTCTTC. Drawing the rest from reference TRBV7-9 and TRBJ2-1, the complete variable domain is DTGVSQNPRHKITKRGQNVTFRCDPISEHNRLYWYRQTLGQGPEFLTYFQNEAQLEKSRLLSDRFSAERPKGSFSTLEIQRTEQGDSAMYLCASSPSRGGVGGNEQFFGPGTRLTVL.

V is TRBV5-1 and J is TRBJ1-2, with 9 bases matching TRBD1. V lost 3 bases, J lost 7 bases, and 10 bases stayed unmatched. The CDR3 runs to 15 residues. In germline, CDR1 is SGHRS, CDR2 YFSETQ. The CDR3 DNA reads TGCGCCAGCAGCTACGGGACAGGGAAATTTGGTGGCTACACCTTC. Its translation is CASSYGTGKFGGYTF.

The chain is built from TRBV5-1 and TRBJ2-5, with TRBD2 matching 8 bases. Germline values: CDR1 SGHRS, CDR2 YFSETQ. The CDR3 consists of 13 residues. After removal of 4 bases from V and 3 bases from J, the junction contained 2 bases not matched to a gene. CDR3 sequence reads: CASSVSGKETQYF. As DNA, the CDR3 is TGCGCCAGCAGCGTTAGCGGGAAAGAGACCCAGTACTTC.

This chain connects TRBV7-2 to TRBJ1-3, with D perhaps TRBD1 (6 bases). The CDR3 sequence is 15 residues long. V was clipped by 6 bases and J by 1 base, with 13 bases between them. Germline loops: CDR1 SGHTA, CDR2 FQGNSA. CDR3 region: CASSLGGESGNTIYF. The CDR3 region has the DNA TGTGCCAGCAGTCTAGGGGGGGAATCTGGAAACACCATATATTTT.

The chain's CDR3 is CASSVGLGGREQYF. The CDR3 nucleotides read TGTGCCAGCAGCGTAGGGTTAGGGGGTAGAGAGCAGTACTTC. V usage is TRBV9 and J usage is TRBJ2-7; a weak D match, TRBD1 (6 bases). Germline V gene lookup returns CDR1 SGDLS and CDR2 YYNGEE. This CDR3 contains 14 residues. V lost 0 bases, J lost 7 bases, and 14 bases lay in between.

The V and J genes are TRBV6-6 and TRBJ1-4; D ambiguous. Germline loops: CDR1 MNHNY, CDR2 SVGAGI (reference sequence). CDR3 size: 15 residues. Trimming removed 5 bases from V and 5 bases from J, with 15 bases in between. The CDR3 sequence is CASSLRRGENEKLFF. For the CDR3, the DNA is TGTGCCAGCAGTCTTCGACGAGGAGAAAATGAAAAACTGTTTTTT.

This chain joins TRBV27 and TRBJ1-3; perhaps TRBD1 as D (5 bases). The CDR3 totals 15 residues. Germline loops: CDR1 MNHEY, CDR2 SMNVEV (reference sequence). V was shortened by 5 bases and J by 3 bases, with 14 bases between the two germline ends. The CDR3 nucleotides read TGTGCCAGCAGTCAAAACAGGAATTATGGAAACACCATATATTTT. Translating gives CASSQNRNYGNTIYF.

CDR3 residues: CASSAAFVQPQHF. The CDR3 DNA sequence: TGTGCCAGCAGCGCCGCTTTCGTGCAGCCCCAGCATTTT. This chain uses TRBV7-2 with TRBJ1-5; D unresolved. Germline V lookup: CDR1 SGHTA, CDR2 FQGNSA. Trimming left V 5 bases short and J 7 bases short, with 12 bases between. The CDR3 is 13 amino acids.

CDR3 region: CASSQAAGAFYEQYF. CDR3 nucleotide sequence: TGCGCCAGCAGCCAAGCAGCGGGAGCTTTTTACGAGCAGTACTTC. The chain couples TRBV4-3 to TRBJ2-7, with 8 bases aligning to TRBD2. Per germline, CDR1 LGHNA and CDR2 YSLEER. The CDR3 totals 15 residues. Losses at the gene ends were 1 base for V and 4 bases for J; bases not matched to a gene: 6.

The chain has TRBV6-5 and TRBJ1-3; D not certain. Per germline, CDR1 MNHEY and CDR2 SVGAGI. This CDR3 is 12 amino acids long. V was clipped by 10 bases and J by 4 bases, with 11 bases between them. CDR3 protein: CATETAGNTIYF. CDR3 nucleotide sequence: TGTGCCACCGAAACAGCGGGAAACACCATATATTTT.